The rows below give T cell receptor beta chains drawn from one sample of a study of T cells in narcolepsy. This table comes from immunoSEQ multiplex PCR, and its TCRdb copy is limited to in-frame clones, with some not included. Here the sample spans 25,000 to 30,000 clones, about 85% being singletons. The sample comprised CD45RA- memory CD4+ T cells from PBMCs. The receptor set was obtained from a human donor with narcolepsy. CDR3s include the opening cysteine and the closing phenylalanine or tryptophan. Each record gives: clone size, J gene, V gene, D gene, CDR3 protein, CDR3 DNA. A D gene is named only where the DNA matches it firmly. The size field is filled for only some rows; it gives once, few, many or a size class.

- | TRBJ1-6 | TRBV7-2 | TRBD1 | CASSSGGQGKPLHF | TGTGCCAGCAGCTCCGGCGGACAGGGAAAGCCCCTCCACTTT
- | TRBJ1-5 | TRBV7-3 | - | CASSLEGHSNQPQHF | TGTGCCAGCAGCTTAGAAGGACATTCCAATCAGCCCCAGCATTTT
- | TRBJ2-5 | TRBV14 | - | CASSRGRETQYF | TGTGCCAGCAGCCGGGGGAGAGAGACCCAGTACTTC
- | TRBJ2-3 | TRBV7-9 | TRBD2 | CASSLGAGGSTDTQYF | TGTGCCAGCAGCTTAGGAGCGGGGGGGAGCACAGATACGCAGTATTTT
- | TRBJ1-5 | TRBV19 | - | CASSIGAVNSNQPQHF | TGTGCCAGTAGTATAGGGGCAGTTAATAGCAATCAGCCCCAGCATTTT
- | TRBJ2-3 | TRBV28 | - | CASSPPTDTQYF | TGTGCCAGCAGTCCTCCCACAGATACGCAGTATTTT
- | TRBJ2-7 | TRBV11-3 | - | CASSPDRASYEQYF | TGTGCCAGCAGCCCGGACAGAGCCTCCTACGAGCAGTACTTC
- | TRBJ1-5 | TRBV9 | TRBD1 | CASSVTGNAGSAQHF | TGTGCCAGCAGCGTGACAGGGAACGCGGGATCAGCCCAGCATTTT
- | TRBJ1-1 | TRBV5-1 | TRBD1 | CASSKQGSNTEAFF | TGCGCCAGCTCAAAACAGGGGTCGAACACTGAAGCTTTCTTT
- | TRBJ2-3 | TRBV6-6 | TRBD2 | CATTGTSGRDTQYF | TGTGCCACCACGGGGACTAGCGGGAGAGATACGCAGTATTTT
- | TRBJ2-1 | TRBV7-6 | TRBD1 | CASSLTGAYNEQFF | TGTGCCAGCAGCTTAACAGGGGCCTACAATGAGCAGTTCTTC
few | TRBJ1-4 | TRBV11-2 | - | CASSWSQNEKLFF | TGTGCCAGCAGCTGGTCCCAAAATGAAAAACTGTTTTTT
- | TRBJ2-5 | TRBV10-3 | - | CAISESESGETQYF | TGTGCCATCAGTGAGTCCGAGTCGGGAGAGACCCAGTACTTC
- | TRBJ1-2 | TRBV6-5 | TRBD1 | CASRPGQGRTTGYTF | TGTGCCAGCAGGCCCGGACAGGGTAGGACTACTGGCTACACCTTC
- | TRBJ1-4 | TRBV7-2 | - | CASSLVRGSEKLFF | TGTGCCAGCAGCTTAGTTCGGGGATCGGAAAAACTGTTTTTT
once | TRBJ1-5 | TRBV5-5 | - | CASSLQGGDSNQPQHF | TGTGCCAGCAGCTTGCAGGGAGGGGATAGCAATCAGCCCCAGCATTTT
- | TRBJ2-7 | TRBV6-5 | - | CASSYRDGSDEQYF | TGTGCCAGCAGTTATCGAGACGGTAGCGACGAGCAGTACTTC
- | TRBJ2-1 | TRBV9 | TRBD1 | CASSVDNRGRWNEQFF | TGTGCCAGCAGCGTAGACAACAGGGGGCGGTGGAATGAGCAGTTCTTC
- | TRBJ1-1 | TRBV5-4 | - | CASSSPYRASTEAFF | TGTGCCAGCAGCTCTCCTTACAGGGCGAGCACTGAAGCTTTCTTT
- | TRBJ2-7 | TRBV5-1 | - | CASSRDSYEQYF | TGCGCCAGCAGCCGAGACAGCTACGAGCAGTACTTC